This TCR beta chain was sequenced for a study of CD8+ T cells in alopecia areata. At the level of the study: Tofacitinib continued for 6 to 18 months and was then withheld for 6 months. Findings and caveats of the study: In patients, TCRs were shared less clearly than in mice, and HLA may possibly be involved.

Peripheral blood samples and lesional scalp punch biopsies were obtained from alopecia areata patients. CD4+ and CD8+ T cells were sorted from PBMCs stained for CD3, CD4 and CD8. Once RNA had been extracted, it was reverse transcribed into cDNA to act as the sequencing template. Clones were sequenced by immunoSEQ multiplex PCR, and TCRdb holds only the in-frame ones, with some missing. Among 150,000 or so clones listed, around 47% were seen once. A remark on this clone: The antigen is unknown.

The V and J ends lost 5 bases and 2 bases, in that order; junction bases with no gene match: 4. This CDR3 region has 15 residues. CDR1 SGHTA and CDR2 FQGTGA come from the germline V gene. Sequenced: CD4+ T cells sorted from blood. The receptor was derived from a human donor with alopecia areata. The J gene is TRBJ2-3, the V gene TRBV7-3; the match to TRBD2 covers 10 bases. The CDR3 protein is CASSLAGVDTDTQYF. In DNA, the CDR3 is TGTGCCAGCAGCCTAGCGGGAGTGGACACAGATACGCAGTATTTT.